This T cell receptor beta chain derives from a study of Graves' ophthalmopathy and Graves' hyperthyroidism. Study-level findings and limits: The majority of expanded thyroid clonotypes above 0.001 frequency also occurred in blood.

Ophthalmopathy in the donors was of moderate-to-severe activity, with CAS ≥3, NOSPECS ≥4 and duration under 3 months. If patients had other autoimmune diseases, uncontrolled infections, pregnancy or lactation, they were excluded. Orbital computed tomography, thyroid ultrasound, TRAb, serum thyroxine and clinical symptoms formed the basis of diagnosis. The TCR beta CDR3 regions underwent amplification from RNA transcripts. HTBI primers were used in a first-round RT-PCR, which preceded a second-round multiplex PCR. TCRdb re-called the multiplex PCR reads with MiXCR, one entry per CDR3 protein. The table shows under 400,000 distinct CDR3 sequences, with 15% to 20% occurring only once. CDR1 and CDR2 (germline): LNHDA, SQIVND (reference sequence). The CDR3 sequence is 15 residues long. J lost 6 bases, V lost 4 bases, and 12 bases had no gene match. The table lists this clonotype with many counts. Its antigen remains unidentified.

This TCR came from an adult man with Graves' ophthalmopathy. The chain joins TRBV19 to TRBJ2-7, with TRBD1 matching over 7 bases. Sequenced sample: peripheral blood. The DNA for the CDR3 is TGTGCCAGTAGTACCGGGACAGCCAATGGCATCGAGCAGTACTTC. As protein: CASSTGTANGIEQYF.